This T cell receptor (beta chain) was sequenced for a study of T-cell reconstitution after alpha-beta-depleted transplantation in children. Study-wide points: Alpha-beta T cells present about two months after transplant were reported to originate from several hundred expanded graft clones. From newly produced T cells came most of the T-cell counts and diversity one year after transplant. After transplant, high TCRbeta diversity at day 60 in some patients arose from surviving recipient T cells and thymic progenitors.

The CDR3 contains 15 residues. V shed 1 base, J shed 5 bases, and the junction held 6 bases outside the gene matches. Germline loops: CDR1 LGHDT, CDR2 YNNKEL (reference sequence). During its preparation, the TCRbeta library received unique molecular identifiers. TCRdb used MiXCR to reprocess the PCR reads, holding one entry per CDR3 protein. This table has fewer than 700,000 distinct CDR3 sequences, 13% appearing once. In regard to this clonotype: Its target is not known.

The rearrangement links TRBV3-1 to TRBJ2-7; 9 nucleotides line up with TRBD2. This TCR derives from a male patient between 5 and 17 years old who had a stem cell transplant for acute myeloid leukemia, so the T cells may come from the graft donor. Sequenced material: PBMCs, mostly from graft donor cells, taken 360 days after TCRalphabeta/CD19-depleted stem cell transplant. The DNA of the CDR3 is TGTGCCAGCAGCCAAGCAGTAGCGGGAGCTGACGAGCAGTACTTC. Encoded protein: CASSQAVAGADEQYF.